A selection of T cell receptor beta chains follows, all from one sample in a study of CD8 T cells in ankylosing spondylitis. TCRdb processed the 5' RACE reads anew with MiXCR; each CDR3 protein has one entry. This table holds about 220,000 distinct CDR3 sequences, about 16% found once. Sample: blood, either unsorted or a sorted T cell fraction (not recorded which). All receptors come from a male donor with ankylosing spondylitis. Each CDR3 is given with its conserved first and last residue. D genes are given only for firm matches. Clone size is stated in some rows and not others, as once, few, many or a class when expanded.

CDR3aa: CSVLPRTGITYEQYF
CDR3nt: TGCAGTGTACTACCTAGGACAGGAATTACCTACGAGCAGTACTTC
d_gene: TRBD1
v_gene: TRBV20-1
j_gene: TRBJ2-7
abundance: few

CDR3aa: CASRNTDTQYF
CDR3nt: TGTGCCAGCAGGAACACAGATACGCAGTATTTT
d_gene: -
v_gene: TRBV12-3/TRBV12-4
j_gene: TRBJ2-3
abundance: -

CDR3aa: CAILDSYNEQFF
CDR3nt: TGTGCCATTCTGGACTCCTACAATGAGCAGTTCTTC
d_gene: -
v_gene: TRBV11-2
j_gene: TRBJ2-1
abundance: few

CDR3aa: CASSVDGSPDTQYF
CDR3nt: TGTGCCAGCAGCGTAGACGGGAGCCCAGATACGCAGTATTTT
d_gene: -
v_gene: TRBV9
j_gene: TRBJ2-3
abundance: few

CDR3aa: CASSLSRGGASYGYTF
CDR3nt: TGTGCCAGCAGTTTAAGTCGAGGGGGCGCGAGCTATGGCTACACCTTC
d_gene: TRBD1
v_gene: TRBV27
j_gene: TRBJ1-2
abundance: -

CDR3aa: CASSYGGEAFF
CDR3nt: TGTGCCAGCAGTTACGGGGGTGAAGCTTTCTTT
d_gene: -
v_gene: TRBV6-5
j_gene: TRBJ1-1
abundance: few

CDR3aa: CASRPSGREDTQYF
CDR3nt: TGTGCCAGCAGGCCTAGCGGGAGGGAAGATACGCAGTATTTT
d_gene: TRBD2
v_gene: TRBV7-3
j_gene: TRBJ2-3
abundance: -

CDR3aa: CASSLTWGTEAFF
CDR3nt: TGCGCCAGCAGCTTGACGTGGGGAACTGAAGCTTTCTTT
d_gene: -
v_gene: TRBV5-1
j_gene: TRBJ1-1
abundance: few

CDR3aa: CASSWPHVPQNEQFF
CDR3nt: TGTGCCAGCAGTTGGCCCCACGTACCTCAGAATGAGCAGTTCTTC
d_gene: -
v_gene: TRBV28
j_gene: TRBJ2-1
abundance: few

CDR3aa: CASWGLLPSTDTQYF
CDR3nt: TGTGCCAGCTGGGGACTCCTGCCTAGCACAGATACGCAGTATTTT
d_gene: -
v_gene: TRBV2
j_gene: TRBJ2-3
abundance: -

CDR3aa: CASSLWHNEQFF
CDR3nt: TGTGCCAGCAGCTTGTGGCACAATGAGCAGTTCTTC
d_gene: -
v_gene: TRBV7-9
j_gene: TRBJ2-1
abundance: -

CDR3aa: CASSQDNGSPRETQYF
CDR3nt: TGTGCCAGCAGCCAAGATAACGGGAGCCCTCGGGAGACCCAGTACTTC
d_gene: -
v_gene: TRBV3-1
j_gene: TRBJ2-5
abundance: few

CDR3aa: CASSQSTTSVQYF
CDR3nt: TGCGCCAGCAGCCAATCAACGACTAGCGTGCAGTACTTC
d_gene: TRBD2
v_gene: TRBV4-3
j_gene: TRBJ2-7
abundance: many

CDR3aa: CSVVQGMSYEQYF
CDR3nt: TGCAGCGTTGTCCAAGGGATGTCCTACGAGCAGTACTTC
d_gene: -
v_gene: TRBV29-1
j_gene: TRBJ2-7
abundance: many

CDR3aa: CATSGTGVHEQYF
CDR3nt: TGTGCCACCAGCGGGACAGGGGTTCACGAGCAGTACTTC
d_gene: TRBD1
v_gene: TRBV15
j_gene: TRBJ2-7
abundance: -

CDR3aa: CASSLDGFQSSYEQYF
CDR3nt: TGCGCCAGCAGCTTGGACGGGTTTCAGAGCTCCTACGAGCAGTACTTC
d_gene: -
v_gene: TRBV5-1
j_gene: TRBJ2-7
abundance: few

CDR3aa: CASSTGTSGGFYNEQFF
CDR3nt: TGTGCCAGCAGCACCGGGACTAGCGGGGGGTTCTACAATGAGCAGTTCTTC
d_gene: TRBD2
v_gene: TRBV7-9
j_gene: TRBJ2-1
abundance: -

CDR3aa: CSAREVDTQYF
CDR3nt: TGCAGTGCTAGAGAGGTGGACACGCAGTATTTT
d_gene: -
v_gene: TRBV20-1
j_gene: TRBJ2-3
abundance: many

CDR3aa: CASSPEAGTGGNSNQPQHF
CDR3nt: TGTGCCAGTAGCCCGGAAGCCGGGACAGGCGGAAATAGCAATCAGCCCCAGCATTTT
d_gene: TRBD1
v_gene: TRBV19
j_gene: TRBJ1-5
abundance: few

CDR3aa: CASSPYQGEEKLFF
CDR3nt: TGTGCCAGCAGCCCGTACCAGGGGGAGGAAAAACTGTTTTTT
d_gene: TRBD1
v_gene: TRBV5-5
j_gene: TRBJ1-4
abundance: few

CDR3aa: CASSLGWTGASDEQFF
CDR3nt: TGCGCCAGCAGCTTGGGTTGGACAGGGGCATCGGATGAGCAGTTCTTC
d_gene: TRBD1
v_gene: TRBV5-1
j_gene: TRBJ2-1
abundance: few

CDR3aa: CASSSGQGALAEQYF
CDR3nt: TGTGCCAGCAGCTCGGGACAGGGGGCTCTGGCCGAGCAGTACTTC
d_gene: TRBD1
v_gene: TRBV7-9
j_gene: TRBJ2-7
abundance: -

CDR3aa: CAARPADTQYF
CDR3nt: TGCGCCGCCCGGCCGGCAGATACGCAGTATTTT
d_gene: -
v_gene: TRBV10-2
j_gene: TRBJ2-3
abundance: -

CDR3aa: CASSLAQGSRTEAFF
CDR3nt: TGTGCCAGCAGCTTAGCACAGGGGTCACGCACTGAAGCTTTCTTT
d_gene: TRBD1
v_gene: TRBV7-9
j_gene: TRBJ1-1
abundance: few

CDR3aa: CASSQPPRGGALTDTQYF
CDR3nt: TGTGCCAGCAGCCAACCTCCTCGGGGGGGGGCTCTCACAGATACGCAGTATTTT
d_gene: TRBD2
v_gene: TRBV3-1
j_gene: TRBJ2-3
abundance: -

CDR3aa: CASSQVGQLSGNTIYF
CDR3nt: TGTGCCAGCAGCCAAGTGGGACAACTCTCTGGAAACACCATATATTTT
d_gene: -
v_gene: TRBV3-1
j_gene: TRBJ1-3
abundance: -